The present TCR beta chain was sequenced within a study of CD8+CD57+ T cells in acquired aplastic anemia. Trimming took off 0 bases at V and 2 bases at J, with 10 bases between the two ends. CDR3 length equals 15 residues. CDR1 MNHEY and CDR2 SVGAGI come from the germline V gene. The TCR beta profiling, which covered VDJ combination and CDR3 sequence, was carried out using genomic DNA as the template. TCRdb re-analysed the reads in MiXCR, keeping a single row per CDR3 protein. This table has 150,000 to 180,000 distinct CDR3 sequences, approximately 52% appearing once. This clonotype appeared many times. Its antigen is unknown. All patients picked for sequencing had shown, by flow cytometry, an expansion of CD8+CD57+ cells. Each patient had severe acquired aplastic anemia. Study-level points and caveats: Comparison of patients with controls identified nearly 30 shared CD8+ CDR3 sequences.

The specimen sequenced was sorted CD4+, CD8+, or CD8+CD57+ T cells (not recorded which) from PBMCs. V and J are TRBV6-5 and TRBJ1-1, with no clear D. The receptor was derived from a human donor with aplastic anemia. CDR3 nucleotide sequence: TGTGCCAGCAGTTACTCTCGGCTGGGAAACACTGAAGCTTTCTTT. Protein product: CASSYSRLGNTEAFF.